This is a list of T cell receptor beta chains from one sample in a study of blood T cells in healthy people across ages. A single record per CDR3 protein comes from TCRdb applying MiXCR to the 5' RACE reads. This table holds about 930,000 distinct CDR3 sequences, almost 30% found once. The same data also went into a second study, on T cells of mothers and their children.

Sequencing used blood. The receptors originated from a woman aged 40 to 49 in good health. Each CDR3 is given with its conserved first and last residue. The order of the fields is clone size, V gene, D gene, J gene, CDR3 length, CDR3 DNA, CDR3 protein. A D gene is named only where the DNA matches it firmly. For some rows the clone size is stated as once, few or many, or as a class when expanded; others skip it.

clone size: .; V gene: TRBV29-1; D gene: TRBD1; J gene: TRBJ2-7; CDR3 length: 15; CDR3 DNA: TGCAGCGTCCACAGGGGCTATGGCTACACCTACGAGCAGTACTTC; CDR3 protein: CSVHRGYGYTYEQYF
clone size: .; V gene: TRBV20-1; D gene: TRBD2; J gene: TRBJ2-2; CDR3 length: 16; CDR3 DNA: TGCAGTGCTAGACCGATCAGCGGGGGGAACACCGGGGAGCTGTTTTTT; CDR3 protein: CSARPISGGNTGELFF
clone size: .; V gene: TRBV20-1; D gene: .; J gene: TRBJ2-1; CDR3 length: 14; CDR3 DNA: TGCAGTGCTGAAGCAGGGATATTATCCAATGAGCAGTTCTTC; CDR3 protein: CSAEAGILSNEQFF
clone size: once; V gene: TRBV10-3; D gene: TRBD1; J gene: TRBJ1-1; CDR3 length: 15; CDR3 DNA: TGTGCCATCAGCGAATTAACCGGGACAGGCACTGAAGCTTTCTTT; CDR3 protein: CAISELTGTGTEAFF
clone size: many; V gene: TRBV7-3; D gene: TRBD2; J gene: TRBJ2-1; CDR3 length: 16; CDR3 DNA: TGTGCCAGCAGCTTACCCTCTAGCGGGGGACTCAATGAGCAGTTCTTC; CDR3 protein: CASSLPSSGGLNEQFF
clone size: few; V gene: TRBV7-9; D gene: TRBD1; J gene: TRBJ1-2; CDR3 length: 16; CDR3 DNA: TGTGCCAGCAGCCGCTCTGGGGACAGGTCTCAAACTGGCTACACCTTC; CDR3 protein: CASSRSGDRSQTGYTF
clone size: few; V gene: TRBV6-2/TRBV6-3; D gene: .; J gene: TRBJ1-2; CDR3 length: 13; CDR3 DNA: TGTGTCGTCCGGGGACGTACCCTCTATGGCTACACCTTC; CDR3 protein: CVVRGRTLYGYTF
clone size: many; V gene: TRBV10-3; D gene: .; J gene: TRBJ2-7; CDR3 length: 12; CDR3 DNA: TGTGCCATCAGCTTGGGCGGTTACGAGCAGTACTTC; CDR3 protein: CAISLGGYEQYF
clone size: .; V gene: TRBV27; D gene: .; J gene: TRBJ1-6; CDR3 length: 16; CDR3 DNA: TGTGCCAGCAGTTTGGAACCGGGACATTATAATTCACCCCTCCACTTT; CDR3 protein: CASSLEPGHYNSPLHF
clone size: few; V gene: TRBV28; D gene: TRBD1; J gene: TRBJ2-1; CDR3 length: 18; CDR3 DNA: TGTGCCAGCAGTTCAATCAGGGGGCGCAAGGAAAATATCAATGAGCAGTTCTTC; CDR3 protein: CASSSIRGRKENINEQFF
clone size: few; V gene: TRBV2; D gene: .; J gene: TRBJ2-7; CDR3 length: 14; CDR3 DNA: TGTGCCAGCACCTTAAGTATTAAGAATTACGAGCAGTACTTC; CDR3 protein: CASTLSIKNYEQYF
clone size: few; V gene: TRBV7-2; D gene: .; J gene: TRBJ2-5; CDR3 length: 12; CDR3 DNA: TGTGCCAGCAGCTTCCGTTCGGAGACCCAGTACTTC; CDR3 protein: CASSFRSETQYF
clone size: once; V gene: TRBV12-3/TRBV12-4; D gene: .; J gene: TRBJ1-6; CDR3 length: 14; CDR3 DNA: TGTGCCAGCAGCAGCTCAGGGTCTCGCTCACCCCTCCACTTT; CDR3 protein: CASSSSGSRSPLHF
clone size: few; V gene: TRBV28; D gene: TRBD1; J gene: TRBJ2-5; CDR3 length: 14; CDR3 DNA: TGTGCCAGCAGTGTTCAGGGGGAAGGGGTGACCCAGTACTTC; CDR3 protein: CASSVQGEGVTQYF
clone size: .; V gene: TRBV5-1; D gene: TRBD1; J gene: TRBJ2-7; CDR3 length: 16; CDR3 DNA: TGCGCCAGCAGCTTCACTCCGGGACAGGGGCAGGCCGAGCAGTACTTC; CDR3 protein: CASSFTPGQGQAEQYF
clone size: .; V gene: TRBV6-5; D gene: TRBD1; J gene: TRBJ1-6; CDR3 length: 16; CDR3 DNA: TGTGCCAGCAGTTACTCTCCACAGGGGGCTGGGTCACCCCTCCACTTT; CDR3 protein: CASSYSPQGAGSPLHF
clone size: few; V gene: TRBV2; D gene: .; J gene: TRBJ2-2; CDR3 length: 14; CDR3 DNA: TGTGCCAGCAGGGAGTGGGGCGAAGCCGGGGAGCTGTTTTTT; CDR3 protein: CASREWGEAGELFF
clone size: few; V gene: TRBV7-8; D gene: TRBD1; J gene: TRBJ2-1; CDR3 length: 15; CDR3 DNA: TGTGCCAGCAGCGAACCAAGGACAGGTCGGGATGAGCAGTTCTTC; CDR3 protein: CASSEPRTGRDEQFF
clone size: .; V gene: TRBV28; D gene: TRBD1; J gene: TRBJ1-5; CDR3 length: 16; CDR3 DNA: TGTGCCAGCAGTAGATCCAGGGGGCTAAGCAATCAGCCCCAGCATTTT; CDR3 protein: CASSRSRGLSNQPQHF
clone size: few; V gene: TRBV7-2; D gene: .; J gene: TRBJ1-1; CDR3 length: 14; CDR3 DNA: TGTGCCAGCAGCCGGCGGCGAGGGCGTCCTGAAGCTTTCTTT; CDR3 protein: CASSRRRGRPEAFF
clone size: .; V gene: TRBV5-1; D gene: TRBD1; J gene: TRBJ2-7; CDR3 length: 15; CDR3 DNA: TGCGCCAGCAGCTACCAGGGCAGGGGGCTCTACGAGCAGTACTTC; CDR3 protein: CASSYQGRGLYEQYF
clone size: .; V gene: TRBV20-1; D gene: .; J gene: TRBJ2-4; CDR3 length: 17; CDR3 DNA: TGCAGTGCCGTAGGGCGGACAGTCCAGTTAAATAAAAGCATTCAGTACTTC; CDR3 protein: CSAVGRTVQLNKSIQYF
clone size: .; V gene: TRBV6-4; D gene: .; J gene: TRBJ1-1; CDR3 length: 13; CDR3 DNA: TGTGCCAGCAGACGGGACGGGAACACTGGAGCTTTCTTT; CDR3 protein: CASRRDGNTGAFF
clone size: .; V gene: TRBV9; D gene: TRBD2; J gene: TRBJ2-1; CDR3 length: 15; CDR3 DNA: TGTGCCAGCAGCCCAACTAGCGGGGGGGCCCAGGAGCAGTTCTTC; CDR3 protein: CASSPTSGGAQEQFF
clone size: .; V gene: TRBV18; D gene: .; J gene: TRBJ2-3; CDR3 length: 14; CDR3 DNA: TGTGCCAGCTCACCAGTGCAGCGCACAGATACGCAGTATTTT; CDR3 protein: CASSPVQRTDTQYF
clone size: few; V gene: TRBV6-5; D gene: .; J gene: TRBJ1-1; CDR3 length: 16; CDR3 DNA: TGTGCCAGCAGTAGTGTCCCCCCCTGGGTGAACACTGAAGCTTTCTTT; CDR3 protein: CASSSVPPWVNTEAFF
clone size: many; V gene: TRBV20-1; D gene: TRBD2; J gene: TRBJ2-1; CDR3 length: 15; CDR3 DNA: TGCAGTGCTAGAGATTTCGTAGCGGGGGTAGGTGAGCAGTTCTTC; CDR3 protein: CSARDFVAGVGEQFF
clone size: .; V gene: TRBV7-9; D gene: TRBD2; J gene: TRBJ2-3; CDR3 length: 16; CDR3 DNA: TGTGCCAGCAGCTTCGGCGGGGGGGCTTTCACAGATACGCAGTATTTT; CDR3 protein: CASSFGGGAFTDTQYF
clone size: few; V gene: TRBV6-6; D gene: .; J gene: TRBJ2-5; CDR3 length: 15; CDR3 DNA: TGTGCCAGCAGTTACGTTGGGGGGGCCTCGGAGACCCAGTACTTC; CDR3 protein: CASSYVGGASETQYF
clone size: many; V gene: TRBV7-2; D gene: TRBD1; J gene: TRBJ1-1; CDR3 length: 15; CDR3 DNA: TGTGCCAGCAGCTTAGGTGGGACAGGGGGGACTGAAGCTTTCTTT; CDR3 protein: CASSLGGTGGTEAFF
clone size: many; V gene: TRBV4-3; D gene: .; J gene: TRBJ2-5; CDR3 length: 15; CDR3 DNA: TGCGCCAGCAGCCAATTCAGCGGCTTTCGGGAGACCCAGTACTTC; CDR3 protein: CASSQFSGFRETQYF
clone size: many; V gene: TRBV11-2; D gene: .; J gene: TRBJ2-5; CDR3 length: 13; CDR3 DNA: TGTGCCAGCAGCCTAGGACTCAAAGAGACCCAGTACTTC; CDR3 protein: CASSLGLKETQYF
clone size: many; V gene: TRBV2; D gene: .; J gene: TRBJ2-7; CDR3 length: 12; CDR3 DNA: TGTGCCAGCAGTGAAACTGCATACGAGCAGTACTTC; CDR3 protein: CASSETAYEQYF
clone size: few; V gene: TRBV7-8; D gene: .; J gene: TRBJ1-6; CDR3 length: 13; CDR3 DNA: TGTGCCAGCAGCGTATACCTCCAGTCACCCCTCCACTTT; CDR3 protein: CASSVYLQSPLHF
clone size: few; V gene: TRBV18; D gene: .; J gene: TRBJ2-3; CDR3 length: 13; CDR3 DNA: TGTGCCAGCTCACCTACCACGACAGATACGCAGTATTTT; CDR3 protein: CASSPTTTDTQYF
clone size: many; V gene: TRBV12-3/TRBV12-4; D gene: .; J gene: TRBJ2-1; CDR3 length: 13; CDR3 DNA: TGTGCCAGCAGTTTAGAGAGGGGAGATGAGCAGTTCTTC; CDR3 protein: CASSLERGDEQFF
clone size: .; V gene: TRBV5-5; D gene: TRBD2; J gene: TRBJ2-2; CDR3 length: 17; CDR3 DNA: TGTGCCAGCAGCTTGAGGGCTAGCGGGACGAACACCGGGGGGCTGTTTTTT; CDR3 protein: CASSLRASGTNTGGLFF
clone size: once; V gene: TRBV3-1; D gene: TRBD2; J gene: TRBJ2-7; CDR3 length: 15; CDR3 DNA: TGTGCCAGCATCTCTTCGACTAGCGGGGGGTACGAGCAGTACTTC; CDR3 protein: CASISSTSGGYEQYF
clone size: few; V gene: TRBV7-2; D gene: TRBD1; J gene: TRBJ2-1; CDR3 length: 14; CDR3 DNA: TGTGCCAGCAGTGCAGGGGGCGCGTTAAGCGAGCAGTTCTTC; CDR3 protein: CASSAGGALSEQFF
clone size: .; V gene: TRBV28; D gene: TRBD1; J gene: TRBJ1-5; CDR3 length: 19; CDR3 DNA: TGTGCCAGCAATCAGGGACAGGGAAACATGGGGTATAGCAATCAGCCCCAGCATTTT; CDR3 protein: CASNQGQGNMGYSNQPQHF
clone size: many; V gene: TRBV20-1; D gene: .; J gene: TRBJ2-3; CDR3 length: 15; CDR3 DNA: TGCAGTGCCAATGACTATGGCGCAGACACAGATACGCAGTATTTT; CDR3 protein: CSANDYGADTDTQYF
clone size: .; V gene: TRBV5-1; D gene: .; J gene: TRBJ1-1; CDR3 length: 16; CDR3 DNA: TGCGCCAGCAGCTTGTGGGTACAGGGTACTGACACTGAAGCTTTCTTT; CDR3 protein: CASSLWVQGTDTEAFF
clone size: .; V gene: TRBV4-3; D gene: .; J gene: TRBJ1-3; CDR3 length: 15; CDR3 DNA: TGCGCCAGCAGCCCGCAGGTTTCCGTCGGAAACACCATATATTTT; CDR3 protein: CASSPQVSVGNTIYF
clone size: .; V gene: TRBV28; D gene: .; J gene: TRBJ1-1; CDR3 length: 13; CDR3 DNA: TGTGCCAGCAGTGGGCAGTATACAACTGAAGCTTTCTTT; CDR3 protein: CASSGQYTTEAFF
clone size: few; V gene: TRBV19; D gene: .; J gene: TRBJ1-2; CDR3 length: 16; CDR3 DNA: TGTGCCAGTTCTTCCCCCGGGACGGCTTCTAACTATGGCTACACCTTC; CDR3 protein: CASSSPGTASNYGYTF
clone size: once; V gene: TRBV19; D gene: TRBD1; J gene: TRBJ2-1; CDR3 length: 12; CDR3 DNA: TGTGCCAGTAGTGAGGGGGCCAATGAGCAGGTCTTC; CDR3 protein: CASSEGANEQVF
clone size: few; V gene: TRBV5-1; D gene: TRBD1; J gene: TRBJ1-4; CDR3 length: 15; CDR3 DNA: TGCGCCAGCAGCTTGGAGGACAGGGATAATGAAAAACTGTTTTTT; CDR3 protein: CASSLEDRDNEKLFF
clone size: many; V gene: TRBV5-1; D gene: .; J gene: TRBJ1-5; CDR3 length: 15; CDR3 DNA: TGCGCCAGCAGCTTAGAGGGCTGGAGCAATCAGCCCCAGCATTTT; CDR3 protein: CASSLEGWSNQPQHF
clone size: many; V gene: TRBV29-1; D gene: TRBD2; J gene: TRBJ2-7; CDR3 length: 13; CDR3 DNA: TGCAGCGTTGAAGATCCGGGGGGCTACGAGCAGTACTTC; CDR3 protein: CSVEDPGGYEQYF
clone size: .; V gene: TRBV7-2; D gene: TRBD2; J gene: TRBJ2-3; CDR3 length: 20; CDR3 DNA: TGTGCCAGCAGCTATTCCTTACTAGCGGGAGCGGGGTCTAGCACAGATACGCAGTATTTT; CDR3 protein: CASSYSLLAGAGSSTDTQYF